This is a list of T cell receptor beta chains from one sample in a study of cytomegalovirus exposure and HLA in healthy donors. Profiled with immunoSEQ multiplex PCR; TCRdb holds only in-frame clones, not every one. The table includes 180,000 or so clones, about three quarters detected once. Sequencing input: PBMCs. Every receptor here comes from a man in his fifties in good health and CMV-seropositive. CDR3s include the opening cysteine and the closing phenylalanine or tryptophan. A D gene is named only where the DNA matches it firmly. The size of a clone is reported for some rows only, either as once, few or many, or as a class for expanded clones.

j_call: TRBJ1-2; clone_size: -; v_call: TRBV5-1; d_call: -; cdr3_nt: TGCGCCAGCAGCTTGGACAGACACTATGGCTACACCTTC; cdr3_aa: CASSLDRHYGYTF
j_call: TRBJ2-7; clone_size: -; v_call: TRBV9; d_call: -; cdr3_nt: TGTGCCAGCAGCCCGCGGGACAGCTACTTAGTCTCCTACGAGCAGTACTTC; cdr3_aa: CASSPRDSYLVSYEQYF
j_call: TRBJ2-5; clone_size: -; v_call: TRBV20-1; d_call: TRBD2; cdr3_nt: TGCAGCGGGGGGGGACCGAAGACCCAGTACTTC; cdr3_aa: CSGGGPKTQYF
j_call: TRBJ1-4; clone_size: -; v_call: TRBV7-9; d_call: -; cdr3_nt: TGTGCCAGCAGCTCCGAGGGAGCCACTAATGAAAAACTGTTTTTT; cdr3_aa: CASSSEGATNEKLFF
j_call: TRBJ1-1; clone_size: -; v_call: TRBV2; d_call: -; cdr3_nt: TGTGCCAGCAGGGTGGACAGGAACACTGAAGCTTTCTTT; cdr3_aa: CASRVDRNTEAFF
j_call: TRBJ2-7; clone_size: -; v_call: TRBV28; d_call: TRBD1; cdr3_nt: TGTGCCAGCAGCCTGGGACAGGGCTCCTACGAGCAGTACTTC; cdr3_aa: CASSLGQGSYEQYF
j_call: TRBJ2-4; clone_size: -; v_call: TRBV2; d_call: -; cdr3_nt: TGTGCCAGCACCACTGAGAGACTTATAGCCAAAAACATTCAGTACTTC; cdr3_aa: CASTTERLIAKNIQYF
j_call: TRBJ2-1; clone_size: -; v_call: TRBV11-3; d_call: TRBD2; cdr3_nt: TGTGCCAGCAGCGAAAGGACTAGCGTTATCCAAAATGAGCAGTTCTTC; cdr3_aa: CASSERTSVIQNEQFF
j_call: TRBJ2-2; clone_size: once; v_call: TRBV27; d_call: TRBD2; cdr3_nt: TGTGCCAGCAGCTCCCCTTTAGCGGGGGGGTCGGCCGGGGAGCTGTTTTTT; cdr3_aa: CASSSPLAGGSAGELFF
j_call: TRBJ2-1; clone_size: -; v_call: TRBV7-9; d_call: -; cdr3_nt: TGTGCCAGCAGCTTAAGCCTGGTACCGAGCTCCTACAATGAGCAGTTCTTC; cdr3_aa: CASSLSLVPSSYNEQFF
j_call: TRBJ2-3; clone_size: -; v_call: TRBV2; d_call: -; cdr3_nt: TGTGCCAGCACTCGGAAGGACATCGCAGATACGCAGTATTTT; cdr3_aa: CASTRKDIADTQYF
j_call: TRBJ2-1; clone_size: -; v_call: TRBV11-2; d_call: TRBD1; cdr3_nt: TGTGCCAGCAGCTTCTCTAGAAAGACAGGGGGCATCTCCAATGAGCAGTTCTTC; cdr3_aa: CASSFSRKTGGISNEQFF
j_call: TRBJ2-5; clone_size: -; v_call: TRBV7-9; d_call: TRBD2; cdr3_nt: TGTGCCACGCAGCGGGGGGGGGTGGACCAAGAGACCCAGTACTTC; cdr3_aa: CATQRGGVDQETQYF
j_call: TRBJ1-4; clone_size: few; v_call: TRBV9; d_call: -; cdr3_nt: TGTGCCAGCACCGTAGGCCCGGGAACAACTAATGAAAAACTGTTTTTT; cdr3_aa: CASTVGPGTTNEKLFF
j_call: TRBJ2-3; clone_size: -; v_call: TRBV7-9; d_call: TRBD2; cdr3_nt: TGTGCCAGCAGTCCGGTTAGCGGGGGGACAGATACGCAGTATTTT; cdr3_aa: CASSPVSGGTDTQYF
j_call: TRBJ1-1; clone_size: few; v_call: TRBV10-3; d_call: -; cdr3_nt: TGTGCGGGCGGGATGGGGGTTGAAGCTTTCTTT; cdr3_aa: CAGGMGVEAFF
j_call: TRBJ2-6; clone_size: -; v_call: TRBV5-1; d_call: -; cdr3_nt: TGCGCCAGCAGCTTCAGAGGCAGGGCTGGGGCCAACGTCCTGACTTTC; cdr3_aa: CASSFRGRAGANVLTF
j_call: TRBJ1-5; clone_size: -; v_call: TRBV19; d_call: -; cdr3_nt: TGTGCCAGTGGTCCGTACGGGAGCAATCAGCCCCAGCATTTT; cdr3_aa: CASGPYGSNQPQHF
j_call: TRBJ2-4; clone_size: -; v_call: TRBV30; d_call: TRBD1; cdr3_nt: TGTGCCTGGAGGAGGAGACAGGGGGCCAAAAACATTCAGTACTTC; cdr3_aa: CAWRRRQGAKNIQYF
j_call: TRBJ2-3; clone_size: -; v_call: TRBV7-6; d_call: TRBD2; cdr3_nt: TGTGCCAGCAGCCCGACTTTAGCGGGGGGGCAGGGCACAGATACGCAGTATTTT; cdr3_aa: CASSPTLAGGQGTDTQYF
j_call: TRBJ2-3; clone_size: -; v_call: TRBV7-2; d_call: -; cdr3_nt: TGTGCCAGCAGCTTAGGTCCCGGCACAGATACGCAGTATTTT; cdr3_aa: CASSLGPGTDTQYF
j_call: TRBJ1-1; clone_size: -; v_call: TRBV2; d_call: -; cdr3_nt: TGTGCCAGCAGTGAGCAGGGGTACACTGAAGCTTTCTTT; cdr3_aa: CASSEQGYTEAFF
j_call: TRBJ2-3; clone_size: -; v_call: TRBV11-2; d_call: TRBD2; cdr3_nt: TGTGCCAGCAGCTTAAGGGACTACACAGATACGCAGTATTTT; cdr3_aa: CASSLRDYTDTQYF
j_call: TRBJ1-4; clone_size: -; v_call: TRBV15; d_call: TRBD1; cdr3_nt: TGTGCCACCAGCAGAGCAGCAGGGGACAGGGGCCGGATTGCAACTAATGAAAAACTGTTTTTT; cdr3_aa: CATSRAAGDRGRIATNEKLFF
j_call: TRBJ1-1; clone_size: few; v_call: TRBV6-5; d_call: TRBD1; cdr3_nt: TGTGCCAGCAGTTACGGCAACAGGGGGCAGTCTGAAGCTTTCTTT; cdr3_aa: CASSYGNRGQSEAFF